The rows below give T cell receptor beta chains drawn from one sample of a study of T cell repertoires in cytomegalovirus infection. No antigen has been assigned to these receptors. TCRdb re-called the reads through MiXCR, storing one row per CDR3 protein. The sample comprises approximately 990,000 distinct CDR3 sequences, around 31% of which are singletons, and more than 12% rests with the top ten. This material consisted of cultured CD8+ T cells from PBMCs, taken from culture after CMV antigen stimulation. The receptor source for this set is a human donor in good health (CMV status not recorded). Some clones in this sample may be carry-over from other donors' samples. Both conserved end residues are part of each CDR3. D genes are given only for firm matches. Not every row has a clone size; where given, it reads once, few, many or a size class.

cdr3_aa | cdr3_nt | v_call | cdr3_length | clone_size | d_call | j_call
CSARGPVNGNTIYF | TGCAGTGCTAGAGGCCCGGTGAATGGAAACACCATATATTTT | TRBV20-1 | 14 | . | . | TRBJ1-3
CASRVDRVNEQFF | TGTGCCAGCAGGGTGGACAGGGTCAATGAGCAGTTCTTC | TRBV11-2 | 13 | . | TRBD1 | TRBJ2-1
CAISESTGVLRSGANVLTF | TGTGCCATCAGTGAGTCGACGGGCGTACTGAGGTCTGGGGCCAACGTCCTGACTTTC | TRBV10-3 | 19 | once | . | TRBJ2-6
CASSYSTTGAGGGYTF | TGTGCCAGCAGTTACTCAACGACGGGGGCAGGGGGCGGCTACACCTTC | TRBV6-5 | 16 | few | TRBD1 | TRBJ1-2
CASSDPSGEEYF | TGTGCCAGCAGTGATCCGAGCGGGGAAGAGTACTTC | TRBV12-3/TRBV12-4 | 12 | . | TRBD2 | TRBJ2-5
CASSSLDSRTEAFF | TGTGCCAGTAGTTCATTAGACAGTCGCACTGAAGCTTTCTTT | TRBV19 | 14 | few | . | TRBJ1-1
CVSSVSGWRETQYF | TGTGTCAGCAGCGTCAGTGGGTGGCGAGAGACCCAGTACTTC | TRBV3-1 | 14 | once | . | TRBJ2-5
CASSLGSAYEQYF | TGTGCCAGCAGCTTAGGCTCTGCCTACGAGCAGTACTTC | TRBV7-2 | 13 | many | . | TRBJ2-7
CALHGTGNTIYF | TGTGCCCTCCACGGCACTGGAAACACCATATATTTT | TRBV12-3/TRBV12-4 | 12 | . | . | TRBJ1-3
CASSPPPGAADYEQYF | TGTGCCAGCAGCCCACCTCCTGGGGCGGCCGACTACGAGCAGTACTTC | TRBV28 | 16 | . | . | TRBJ2-7
CASSLGASGGRTDTQYF | TGTGCCAGCAGCTTAGGGGCTAGCGGGGGGAGGACAGATACGCAGTATTTT | TRBV7-8 | 17 | few | TRBD2 | TRBJ2-3
CASSDFYNTGELFF | TGTGCCAGCAGTGACTTCTATAACACCGGGGAGCTGTTTTTT | TRBV6-6 | 14 | . | . | TRBJ2-2
CSARDFRAVTENTGELFF | TGCAGTGCTAGAGATTTTAGGGCTGTGACAGAGAACACCGGGGAGCTGTTTTTT | TRBV20-1 | 18 | . | . | TRBJ2-2
CASSPRTSGAIYEQYF | TGTGCCAGCTCACCTCGGACTAGCGGGGCCATTTACGAGCAGTACTTC | TRBV18 | 16 | once | TRBD2 | TRBJ2-7
CSAMPWTDVYEQYF | TGCAGTGCTATGCCCTGGACCGACGTCTACGAGCAGTACTTC | TRBV20-1 | 14 | . | . | TRBJ2-7
CASSMGPAFEAFF | TGTGCCAGTAGTATGGGCCCCGCCTTTGAAGCTTTCTTT | TRBV19 | 13 | few | . | TRBJ1-1
CASSVIAGAFYEQYF | TGTGCCAGCAGCGTGATAGCGGGGGCCTTCTACGAGCAGTACTTC | TRBV5-6 | 15 | . | TRBD2 | TRBJ2-7
CASSLEAGENTEAFF | TGTGCCAGCAGCTTGGAGGCAGGGGAAAACACTGAAGCTTTCTTT | TRBV5-5 | 15 | . | . | TRBJ1-1
CASSRSTIIQCEQYF | TGTGCCAGCAGCCGTTCCACCATCATTCAGTGCGAGCAGTACTTC | TRBV7-2 | 15 | many | . | TRBJ2-7
CASRGRQVDRNTEAFF | TGTGCCAGCAGAGGGCGACAGGTAGATCGGAACACTGAAGCTTTCTTT | TRBV27 | 16 | . | . | TRBJ1-1
CVSSYYSGRGRTGELFF | TGTGTCAGCAGCTACTACTCGGGGAGGGGTCGAACCGGGGAGCTGTTTTTT | TRBV7-4 | 17 | once | TRBD2 | TRBJ2-2
CASSLAWGAGETQYF | TGTGCCAGCAGCTTAGCGTGGGGGGCCGGAGAGACCCAGTACTTC | TRBV7-6 | 15 | few | . | TRBJ2-5
CSVEDRNTEAFF | TGCAGCGTGGAGGACAGGAACACTGAAGCTTTCTTT | TRBV29-1 | 12 | . | . | TRBJ1-1
CATWGQGGSYYGYTF | TGTGCCACCTGGGGACAGGGAGGTTCCTATTATGGCTACACCTTC | TRBV19 | 15 | . | TRBD1 | TRBJ1-2